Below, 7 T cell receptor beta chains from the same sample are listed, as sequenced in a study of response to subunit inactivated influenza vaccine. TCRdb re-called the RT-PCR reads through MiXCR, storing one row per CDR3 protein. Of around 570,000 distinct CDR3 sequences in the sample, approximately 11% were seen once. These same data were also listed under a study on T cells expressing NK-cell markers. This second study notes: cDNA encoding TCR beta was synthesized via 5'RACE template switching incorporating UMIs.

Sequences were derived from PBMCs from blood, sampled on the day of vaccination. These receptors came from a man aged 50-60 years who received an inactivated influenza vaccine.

The CDR3 DNA reads TGTGCCAGCAGCCCTATAGGGGGGCTTGGAGCCAAAAACATTCAGTACTTC. This sequence encodes CASSPIGGLGAKNIQYF. The chain uses TRBV3-1 and TRBJ2-4, with D tentatively TRBD1 or TRBD2 (6 bases each). The V gene's germline CDR1 is LGHDT and CDR2 YNNKEL (reference sequence). The CDR3 has 17 residues. Trimming shortened V by 4 bases and J by 0 bases, and 16 bases separated the two germline ends.

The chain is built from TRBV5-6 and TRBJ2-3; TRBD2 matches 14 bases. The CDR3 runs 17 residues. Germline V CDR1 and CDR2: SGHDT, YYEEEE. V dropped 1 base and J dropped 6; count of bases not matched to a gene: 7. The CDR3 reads CASSLMTSGGASDTQYF. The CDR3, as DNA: TGTGCCAGCAGCTTGATGACTAGCGGGGGGGCAAGTGATACGCAGTATTTT.

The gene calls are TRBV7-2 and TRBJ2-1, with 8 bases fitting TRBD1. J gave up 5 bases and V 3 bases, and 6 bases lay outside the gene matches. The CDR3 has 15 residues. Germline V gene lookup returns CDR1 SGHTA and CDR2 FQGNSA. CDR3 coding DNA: TGTGCCAGCAGCTTCGACAGGGGAGGCCACAATGAGCAGTTCTTC. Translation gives CASSFDRGGHNEQFF.

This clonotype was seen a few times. The CDR3, as DNA: TGCAGCGTTGCGACTAGCGGGAGTCACGAGCAGTACTTC. It specifies CSVATSGSHEQYF. The rearrangement uses TRBV29-1 and TRBJ2-7, with 12 bases lining up with TRBD2. The germline gives CDR1 SQVTM, CDR2 ANQGSEA. V shed 4 bases and J 5 bases; nucleotides not matched to a gene: 3. The CDR3 loop spans 13 amino acids.

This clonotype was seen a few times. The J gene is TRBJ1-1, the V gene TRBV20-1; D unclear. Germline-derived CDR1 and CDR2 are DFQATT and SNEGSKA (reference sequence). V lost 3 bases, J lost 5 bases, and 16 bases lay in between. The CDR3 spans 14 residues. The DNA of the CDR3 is TGCAGTGCTAGGGGAGGCCGCGGGGAGACTGAAGCTTTCTTT. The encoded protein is CSARGGRGETEAFF.

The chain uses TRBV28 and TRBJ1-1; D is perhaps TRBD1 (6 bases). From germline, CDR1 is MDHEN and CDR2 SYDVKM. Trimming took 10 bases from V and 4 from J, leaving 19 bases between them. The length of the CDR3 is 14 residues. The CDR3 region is CATRAVEGGTEAFF. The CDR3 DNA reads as TGTGCCACCAGAGCGGTCGAGGGGGGCACTGAAGCTTTCTTT.

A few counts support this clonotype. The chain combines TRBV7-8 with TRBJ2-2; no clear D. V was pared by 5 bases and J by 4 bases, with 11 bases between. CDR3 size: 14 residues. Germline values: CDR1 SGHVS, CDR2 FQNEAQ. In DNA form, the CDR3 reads TGTGCCAGCAGCCCCCAACAAGTCACCGGGGAGCTGTTTTTT. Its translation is CASSPQQVTGELFF.